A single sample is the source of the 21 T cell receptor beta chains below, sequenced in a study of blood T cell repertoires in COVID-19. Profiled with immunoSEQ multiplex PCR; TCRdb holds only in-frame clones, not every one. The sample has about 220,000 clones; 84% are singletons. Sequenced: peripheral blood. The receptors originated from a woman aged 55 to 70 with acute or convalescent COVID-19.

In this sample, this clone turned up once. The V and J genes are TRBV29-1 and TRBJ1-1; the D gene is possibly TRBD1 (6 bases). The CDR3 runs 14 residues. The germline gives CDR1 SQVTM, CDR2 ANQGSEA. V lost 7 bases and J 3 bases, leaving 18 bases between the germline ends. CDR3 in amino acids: CSAGQSGRHTEAFF. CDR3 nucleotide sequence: TGCAGCGCAGGACAGTCAGGTAGACACACTGAAGCTTTCTTT.

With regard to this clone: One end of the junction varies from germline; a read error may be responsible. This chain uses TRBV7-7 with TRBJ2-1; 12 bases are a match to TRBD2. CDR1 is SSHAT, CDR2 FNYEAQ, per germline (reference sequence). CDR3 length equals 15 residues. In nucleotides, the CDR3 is TGTGCTAGCAGCTCGGGACTAGCGGGTTCATTTGAGCAGTTCTTC. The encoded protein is CASSSGLAGSFEQFF. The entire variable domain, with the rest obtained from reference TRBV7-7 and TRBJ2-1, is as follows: GAGVSQSPRYKVTKRGQDVTLRCDPISSHATLYWYQQALGQGPEFLTYFNYEAQPDKSGLPSDRFSAERPEGSISTLTIQRTEQRDSAMYRCASSSGLAGSFEQFFGPGTRLTVL.

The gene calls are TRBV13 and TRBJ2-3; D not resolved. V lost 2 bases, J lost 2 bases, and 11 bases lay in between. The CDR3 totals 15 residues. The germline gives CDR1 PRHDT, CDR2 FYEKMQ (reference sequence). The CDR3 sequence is CASSLKPGPTDTQYF. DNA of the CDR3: TGTGCCAGCAGCTTAAAACCGGGTCCCACAGATACGCAGTATTTT. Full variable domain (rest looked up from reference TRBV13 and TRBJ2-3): AAGVIQSPRHLIKEKRETATLKCYPIPRHDTVYWYQQGPGQDPQFLISFYEKMQSDKGSIPDRFSAQQFSDYHSELNMSSLELGDSALYFCASSLKPGPTDTQYFGPGTRLTVL.

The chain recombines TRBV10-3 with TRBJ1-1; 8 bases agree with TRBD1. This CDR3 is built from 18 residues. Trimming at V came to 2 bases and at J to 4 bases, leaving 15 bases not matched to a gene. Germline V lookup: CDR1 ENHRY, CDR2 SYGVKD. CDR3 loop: CAISERIGGRGLSTEAFF. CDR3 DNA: TGTGCCATCAGTGAGCGCATAGGGGGCAGGGGGCTGAGCACTGAAGCTTTCTTT.

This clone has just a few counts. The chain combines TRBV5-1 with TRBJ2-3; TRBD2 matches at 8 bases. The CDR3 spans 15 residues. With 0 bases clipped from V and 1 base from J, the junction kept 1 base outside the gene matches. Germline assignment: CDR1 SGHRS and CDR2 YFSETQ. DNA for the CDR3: TGCGCCAGCAGCTTGGAAGCGGGGGGCACAGATACGCAGTATTTT. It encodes CASSLEAGGTDTQYF.

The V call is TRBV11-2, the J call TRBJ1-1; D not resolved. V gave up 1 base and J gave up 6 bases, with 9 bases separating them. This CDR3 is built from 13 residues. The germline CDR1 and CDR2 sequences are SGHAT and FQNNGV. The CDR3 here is CASSLGAGSEAFF. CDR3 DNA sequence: TGTGCCAGCAGCTTAGGAGCAGGCTCTGAAGCTTTCTTT.

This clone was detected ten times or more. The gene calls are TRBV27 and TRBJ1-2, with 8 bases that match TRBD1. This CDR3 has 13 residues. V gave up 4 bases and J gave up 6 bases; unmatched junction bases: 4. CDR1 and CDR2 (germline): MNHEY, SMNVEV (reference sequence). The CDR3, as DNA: TGTGCCAGCAGTTCATGGACAGGGAATGGCTACACCTTC. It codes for CASSSWTGNGYTF.

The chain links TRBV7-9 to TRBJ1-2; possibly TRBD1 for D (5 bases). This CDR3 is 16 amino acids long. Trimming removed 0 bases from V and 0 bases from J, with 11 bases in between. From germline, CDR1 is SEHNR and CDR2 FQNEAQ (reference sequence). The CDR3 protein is CASSLAWRGTNYGYTF. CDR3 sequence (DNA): TGTGCCAGCAGCTTAGCGTGGCGGGGGACTAACTATGGCTACACCTTC.

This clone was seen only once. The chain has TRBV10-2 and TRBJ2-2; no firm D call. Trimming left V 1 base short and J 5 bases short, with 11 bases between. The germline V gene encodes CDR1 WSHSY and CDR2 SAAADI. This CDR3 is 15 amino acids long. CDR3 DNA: TGCGCCAGCAGTGAGTTACGGGTTCAGACCGGGGAGCTGTTTTTT. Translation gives CASSELRVQTGELFF.

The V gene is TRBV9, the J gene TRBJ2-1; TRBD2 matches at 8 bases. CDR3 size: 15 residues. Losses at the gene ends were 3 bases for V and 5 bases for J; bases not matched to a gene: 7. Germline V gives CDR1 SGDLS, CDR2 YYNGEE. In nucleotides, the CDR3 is TGTGCCAGCAGCGCAACCGGCGGGGGGAACAATGAGCAGTTCTTC. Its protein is CASSATGGGNNEQFF.

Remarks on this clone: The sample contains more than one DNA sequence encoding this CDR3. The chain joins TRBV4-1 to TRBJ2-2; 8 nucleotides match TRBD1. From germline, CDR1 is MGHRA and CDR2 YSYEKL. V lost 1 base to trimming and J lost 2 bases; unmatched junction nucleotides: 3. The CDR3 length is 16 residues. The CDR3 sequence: CASSQVGQGNTGELFF. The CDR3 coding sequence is TGCGCCAGCAGCCAAGTCGGACAGGGTAACACCGGGGAGCTGTTTTTT.

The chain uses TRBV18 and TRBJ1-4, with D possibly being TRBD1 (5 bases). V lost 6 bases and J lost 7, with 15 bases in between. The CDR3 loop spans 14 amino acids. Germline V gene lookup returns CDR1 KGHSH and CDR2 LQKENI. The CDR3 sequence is CASSPSGGGEKLFF. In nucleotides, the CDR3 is TGTGCCAGCTCCCCCTCGGGCGGGGGTGAAAAACTGTTTTTT.

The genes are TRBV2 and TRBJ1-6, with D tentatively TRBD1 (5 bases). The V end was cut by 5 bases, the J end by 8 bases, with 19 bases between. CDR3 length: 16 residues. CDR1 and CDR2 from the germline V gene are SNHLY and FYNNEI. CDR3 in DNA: TGTGCCAGCAGTCTTTCGGGTCGGAGGGGTTATTCACCCCTCCACTTT. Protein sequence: CASSLSGRRGYSPLHF.

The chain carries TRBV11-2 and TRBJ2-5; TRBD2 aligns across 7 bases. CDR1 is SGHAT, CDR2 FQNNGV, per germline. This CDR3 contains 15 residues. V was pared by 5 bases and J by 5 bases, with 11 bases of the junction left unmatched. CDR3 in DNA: TGTGCCAGCAGCCCCCGCGGGGGAGTCGGGGAGACCCAGTACTTC. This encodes CASSPRGGVGETQYF.

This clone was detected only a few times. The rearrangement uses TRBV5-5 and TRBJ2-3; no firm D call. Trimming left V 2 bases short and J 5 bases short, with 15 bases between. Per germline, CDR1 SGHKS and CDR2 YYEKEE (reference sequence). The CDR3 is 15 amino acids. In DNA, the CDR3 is TGTGCCAGCAGCTTTGAAGGAGCCTCCGGAGATACGCAGTATTTT. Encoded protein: CASSFEGASGDTQYF.

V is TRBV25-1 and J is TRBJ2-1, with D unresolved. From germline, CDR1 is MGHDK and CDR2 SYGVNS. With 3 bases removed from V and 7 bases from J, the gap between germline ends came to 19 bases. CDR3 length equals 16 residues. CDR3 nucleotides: TGTGCCAGCAGTGACGACCTAGGCAGTTCCCGGAATGAGCAGTTCTTC. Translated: CASSDDLGSSRNEQFF.

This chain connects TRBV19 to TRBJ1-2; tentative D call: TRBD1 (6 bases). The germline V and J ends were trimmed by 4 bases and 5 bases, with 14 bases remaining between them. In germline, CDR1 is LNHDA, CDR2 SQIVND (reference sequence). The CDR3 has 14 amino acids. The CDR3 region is CASSKGVGMYGYTF. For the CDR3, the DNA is TGTGCCAGTAGTAAGGGGGTAGGAATGTATGGCTACACCTTC.

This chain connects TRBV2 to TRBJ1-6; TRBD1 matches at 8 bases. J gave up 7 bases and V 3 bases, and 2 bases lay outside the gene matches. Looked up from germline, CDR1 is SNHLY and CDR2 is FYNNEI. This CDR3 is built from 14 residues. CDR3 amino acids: CASSEGQENSPLHF. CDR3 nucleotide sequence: TGTGCCAGCAGTGAGGGACAGGAGAATTCACCCCTCCACTTT.

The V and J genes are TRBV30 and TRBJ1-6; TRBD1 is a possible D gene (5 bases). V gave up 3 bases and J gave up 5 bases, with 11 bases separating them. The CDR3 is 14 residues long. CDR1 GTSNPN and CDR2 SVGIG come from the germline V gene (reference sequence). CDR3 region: CAWRSGQNNSPLHF. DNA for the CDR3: TGTGCCTGGAGGTCAGGACAAAATAATTCACCCCTCCACTTT.

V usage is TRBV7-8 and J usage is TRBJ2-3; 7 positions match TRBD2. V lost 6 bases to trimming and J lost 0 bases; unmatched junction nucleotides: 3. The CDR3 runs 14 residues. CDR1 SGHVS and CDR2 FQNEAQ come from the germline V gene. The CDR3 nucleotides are TGTGCCAGCAGGTATAGCGGGAGCACAGATACGCAGTATTTT. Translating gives CASRYSGSTDTQYF.

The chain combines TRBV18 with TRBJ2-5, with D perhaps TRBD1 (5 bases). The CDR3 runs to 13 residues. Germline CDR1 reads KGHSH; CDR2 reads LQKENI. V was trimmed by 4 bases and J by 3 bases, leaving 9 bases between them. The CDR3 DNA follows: TGTGCCAGCTCACTAGGGGTAGAAGAGACCCAGTACTTC. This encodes CASSLGVEETQYF.